What follows are 20 T cell receptor beta chains derived from one specimen sequenced in a study of cytomegalovirus exposure and HLA in healthy donors. The PCR used 60 Vbeta and 13 Jbeta primers. Sequencing was performed with immunoSEQ multiplex PCR; in TCRdb, only in-frame clones are kept and a portion is missing. This table holds roughly 160,000 clones, 79% found once. The sample comprised PBMCs. The receptors were gathered from a man in his forties or fifties in good health and CMV-seronegative.

The chain employs TRBV11-3 and TRBJ2-1; a possible D gene is TRBD2 (5 bases). CDR1 and CDR2 from the germline V gene are SGHNT and YENEEA. The CDR3 is made up of 14 amino acids. Trimming left V 5 bases short and J 0 bases short, with 8 bases between. CDR3 nucleotide sequence: TGTGCCAGCAGCCGGAGGAGCTCCTACAATGAGCAGTTCTTC. It is translated as CASSRRSSYNEQFF.

The chain recombines TRBV28 with TRBJ2-7; D unresolved. V lost 3 bases to trimming and J lost 0 bases, with 6 bases between them. The CDR3 spans 13 residues. CDR1 and CDR2 (germline): MDHEN, SYDVKM. CDR3 DNA sequence: TGTGCCAGCAGTTTTGAGGCCTCCTACGAGCAGTACTTC. This encodes CASSFEASYEQYF. The full variable domain, its missing parts supplied by reference TRBV28 and TRBJ2-7, is DVKVTQSSRYLVKRTGEKVFLECVQDMDHENMFWYRQDPGLGLRLIYFSYDVKMKEKGDIPEGYSVSREKKERFSLILESASTNQTSMYLCASSFEASYEQYFGPGTRLTVT.

The chain is built from TRBV2 and TRBJ1-6; D is perhaps TRBD1 (5 bases). The CDR3 is 11 amino acids. Germline CDR1 reads SNHLY; CDR2 reads FYNNEI. The germline V and J ends were trimmed by 11 bases and 6 bases, with 8 bases remaining between them. DNA of the CDR3: TGTGCCGGGGCCAGTAATTCACCCCTCCACTTT. It yields the protein CAGASNSPLHF.

As regards this clone: A junction boundary mismatches the germline segment, possibly from a read error. The rearrangement joins TRBV7-7 to TRBJ2-3, with D possibly being TRBD2 (6 bases). The germline gives CDR1 SSHAT, CDR2 FNYEAQ (reference sequence). The CDR3 length is 15 residues. The CDR3 nucleotides are TGTGCTAGCAGCTTAGAGGGAGGCGGAACAGATACGCAGTATTTT. As protein: CASSLEGGGTDTQYF.

This rearrangement joins TRBV27 to TRBJ2-1; 7 bases are shared with TRBD2. The CDR3 has 14 residues. Germline V CDR1 and CDR2: MNHEY, SMNVEV (reference sequence). V shed 2 bases and J 8 bases; nucleotides not matched to a gene: 6. CDR3 sequence reads: CASSLMAGVDEQFF. The CDR3 region has the DNA TGTGCCAGCAGTTTAATGGCGGGAGTCGATGAGCAGTTCTTC.

The chain carries TRBV25-1 and TRBJ2-5, with D perhaps matching TRBD1 (6 bases). There are 14 residues in the CDR3. CDR1 and CDR2 from the germline V gene are MGHDK and SYGVNS. Deletions cut 3 bases from V and 5 bases from J, with 13 bases between. The CDR3 here is CASSDDRYPETQYF. The CDR3 DNA reads TGTGCCAGCAGTGACGACAGGTATCCGGAGACCCAGTACTTC.

The chain recombines TRBV7-2 with TRBJ2-1; 12 nucleotides match TRBD2. This CDR3 is built from 16 residues. V lost 2 bases and J lost 9; bases outside the gene matches: 8. Germline V gene lookup returns CDR1 SGHTA and CDR2 FQGNSA. CDR3 sequence reads: CASSLRGRLAGVEQFF. For the CDR3, the DNA is TGTGCCAGCAGCTTAAGGGGCCGACTAGCGGGAGTTGAGCAGTTCTTC. Supplemented by reference TRBV7-2 and TRBJ2-1, the full variable domain reads GAGVSQSPSNKVTEKGKDVELRCDPISGHTALYWYRQSLGQGLEFLIYFQGNSAPDKSGLPSDRFSAERTGGSVSTLTIQRTQQEDSAVYLCASSLRGRLAGVEQFFGPGTRLTVL.

This chain links TRBV2 with TRBJ1-4; D is possibly TRBD1 (6 bases). Looked up from germline, CDR1 is SNHLY and CDR2 is FYNNEI. This CDR3 comprises 13 residues. With 7 bases removed from V and 8 bases from J, the gap between germline ends came to 14 bases. CDR3 coding DNA: TGTGCCAGCAAGGGGCAGGGGAGCGAAAAACTGTTTTTT. Its translation: CASKGQGSEKLFF.

This clone is a singleton in its sample. The rearrangement joins TRBV6-5 to TRBJ2-1; D might be TRBD2 (6 bases). The germline CDR1 and CDR2 sequences are MNHEY and SVGAGI. CDR3 length: 15 amino acids. V lost 2 bases and J lost 1, with 9 bases in between. In DNA, the CDR3 is TGTGCCAGCAGTTACGCGGGGAGTTCCTACAATGAGCAGTTCTTC. Its translation: CASSYAGSSYNEQFF.

The chain links TRBV6-4 to TRBJ2-1, with 8 positions matching TRBD2. Germline values: CDR1 MRHNA, CDR2 SNTAGT. The CDR3 runs 15 residues. Unmatched junction bases numbered 10, after V lost 3 bases and J lost 9 bases. CDR3 in DNA: TGTGCCAGCAGTGAGAGCGGGAGCGCTTGGGGTGAGCAGTTCTTC. Translated, it gives CASSESGSAWGEQFF.

Points on this clone: Within the sample, other DNA sequences also encode this same CDR3. CDR3 coding DNA: TGTGCCTCTGGACAGGGCAATCAGCCCCAGCATTTT. Translated, it gives CASGQGNQPQHF. This rearrangement joins TRBV28 to TRBJ1-5, with 7 bases identical to TRBD1. Germline V gene lookup returns CDR1 MDHEN and CDR2 SYDVKM. The CDR3 loop spans 12 amino acids. Losses at the gene ends were 11 bases for V and 2 bases for J; bases not matched to a gene: 3.

This clone was counted a few times. The rearrangement joins TRBV28 to TRBJ2-7; a possible D gene is TRBD2 (6 bases). Germline V gene lookup returns CDR1 MDHEN and CDR2 SYDVKM. Trimming cost V 1 base and J 7 bases, with 11 bases left between them. The CDR3 totals 13 residues. In DNA, the CDR3 is TGTGCCAGCAGTTTATCCGGAGGGAGGGAGCAGTACTTC. This sequence encodes CASSLSGGREQYF.

A few counts support this clone. The V call is TRBV30, the J call TRBJ2-3; D unresolved. The V end was cut by 1 base, the J end by 0 bases, with 8 bases between. Per the germline V gene, CDR1 is GTSNPN and CDR2 is SVGIG (reference sequence). This CDR3 has 14 residues. The CDR3 nucleotides are TGTGCCTGGAGTGACGGGTCTAGCACAGATACGCAGTATTTT. This codes for CAWSDGSSTDTQYF.

The rearrangement joins TRBV4-1 to TRBJ2-1, with 7 bases that match TRBD2. Germline assignment: CDR1 MGHRA and CDR2 YSYEKL. This CDR3 is 15 amino acids long. The trim removed 1 base at V and 8 bases at J, leaving 8 bases unmatched. The CDR3 loop is CASSQVASGRDEQFF. The CDR3 DNA is TGCGCCAGCAGCCAAGTGGCTAGCGGTAGGGATGAGCAGTTCTTC.

The chain is built from TRBV6-1 and TRBJ2-2; D is ambiguous. Germline V gives CDR1 MNHNS, CDR2 SASEGT. V lost 8 bases to trimming and J lost 5 bases, with 15 bases between them. This CDR3 is built from 14 residues. The CDR3: CASDFGSLTGELFF. Here the CDR3 DNA reads TGTGCCAGCGACTTCGGGTCTCTGACCGGGGAGCTGTTTTTT.

The chain joins TRBV5-1 to TRBJ2-1; 16 bases are shared with TRBD2. With V trimmed by 6 bases and J by 7 bases, 4 bases remained unmatched. The CDR3 runs to 15 residues. Germline V gene data show CDR1 as SGHRS and CDR2 as YFSETQ. In DNA, the CDR3 is TGCGCCAGCACCGGGACTAGCGGGAGGGTAAATGAGCAGTTCTTC. The encoded protein is CASTGTSGRVNEQFF.

The V call is TRBV5-8, the J call TRBJ2-7; tentatively, D is TRBD2 (7 bases). Germline CDR1 and CDR2: SGHTS and YDEGEE. The V end was cut by 6 bases, the J end by 0 bases, with 25 bases between. CDR3 size: 18 residues. The CDR3 is CASTNWEGDRRFSYEQYF. In DNA form, the CDR3 reads TGTGCCAGCACCAACTGGGAGGGTGACAGGAGATTCTCCTACGAGCAGTACTTC.

The chain joins TRBV28 to TRBJ1-1, with D perhaps matching TRBD1 (5 bases). The CDR3 has 14 amino acids. Trimming stripped 5 bases from V and 4 bases from J, with 14 bases between. Germline CDR1 reads MDHEN; CDR2 reads SYDVKM. The CDR3 DNA sequence: TGTGCCAGCAGTCCACAGGTGTTTCTCACTGAAGCTTTCTTT. It specifies CASSPQVFLTEAFF.

The chain recombines TRBV9 with TRBJ2-1, with 9 bases that match TRBD2. CDR3 size: 15 residues. J gave up 4 bases and V 4 bases, and 6 bases lay outside the gene matches. Germline-derived CDR1 and CDR2 are SGDLS and YYNGEE. The CDR3 loop reads CASSSLTSGYNEQFF. The CDR3 DNA is TGTGCCAGCAGCTCGCTGACTAGCGGTTACAATGAGCAGTTCTTC.

The table lists this clone with a few counts. This chain joins TRBV5-1 and TRBJ2-5; TRBD1 might be the D (6 bases). Germline V CDR1 and CDR2: SGHRS, YFSETQ. This CDR3 comprises 14 residues. The V end lost 1 base, the J end lost 11 bases, and 18 bases lay between the germline ends. The DNA for the CDR3 is TGCGCCAGCAGCTTGCGGGTCTCCTCAGGGGAGCAGTACTTC. Amino acids: CASSLRVSSGEQYF.